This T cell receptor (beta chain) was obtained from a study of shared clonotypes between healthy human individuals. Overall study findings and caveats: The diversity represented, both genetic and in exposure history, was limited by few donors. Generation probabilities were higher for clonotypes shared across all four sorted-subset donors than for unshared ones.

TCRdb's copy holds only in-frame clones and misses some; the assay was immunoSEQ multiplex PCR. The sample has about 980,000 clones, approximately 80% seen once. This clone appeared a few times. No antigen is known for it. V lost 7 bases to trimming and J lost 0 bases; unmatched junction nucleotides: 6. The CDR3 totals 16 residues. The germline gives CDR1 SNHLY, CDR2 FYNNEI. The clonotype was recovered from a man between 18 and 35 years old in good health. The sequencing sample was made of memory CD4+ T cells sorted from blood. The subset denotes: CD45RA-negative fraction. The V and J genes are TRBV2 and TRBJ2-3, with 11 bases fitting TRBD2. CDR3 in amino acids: CASKFTSGGSTDTQYF. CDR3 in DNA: TGTGCCAGCAAATTCACTAGCGGGGGTAGCACAGATACGCAGTATTTT.